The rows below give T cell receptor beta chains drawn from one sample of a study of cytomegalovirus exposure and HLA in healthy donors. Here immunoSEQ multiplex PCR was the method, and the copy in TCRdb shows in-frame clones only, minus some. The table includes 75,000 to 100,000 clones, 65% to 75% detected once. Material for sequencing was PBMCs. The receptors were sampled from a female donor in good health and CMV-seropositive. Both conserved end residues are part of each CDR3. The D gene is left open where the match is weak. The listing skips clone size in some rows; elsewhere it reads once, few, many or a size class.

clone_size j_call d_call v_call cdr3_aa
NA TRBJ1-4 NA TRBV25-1 CASRRVNKEKLFF
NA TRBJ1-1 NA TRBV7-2 CASSLARGGWGEAFF
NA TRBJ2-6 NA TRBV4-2 CASSQESSSGANVLTF
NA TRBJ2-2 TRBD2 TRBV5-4 CASSLPGLAGGGTGELFF
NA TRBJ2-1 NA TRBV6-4 CASSAQQGNEQFF
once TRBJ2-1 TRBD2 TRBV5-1 CASRRGLPGNEQFF
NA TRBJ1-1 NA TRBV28 CASSLRNRATGAFF
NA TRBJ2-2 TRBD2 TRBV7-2 CASSLGVASGNTGELFF
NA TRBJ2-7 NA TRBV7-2 CASSLEGFSSYEQYF
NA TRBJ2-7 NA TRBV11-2 CASSLVPGYALEQYF
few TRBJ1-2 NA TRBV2 CASSVQSYGYTF
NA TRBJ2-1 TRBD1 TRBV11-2 CASSPTGQLGNNEQFF
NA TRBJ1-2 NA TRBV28 CASRVDSERGYTF
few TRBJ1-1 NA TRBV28 CASSLRTFGNTEAFF
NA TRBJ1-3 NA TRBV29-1 CSVEQGNTIYF
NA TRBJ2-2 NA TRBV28 CASSWGLRRALFF
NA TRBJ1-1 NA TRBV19 CASSIVETETEAFF
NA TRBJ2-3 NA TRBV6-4 CASSADRSTDTQYF
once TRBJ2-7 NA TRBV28 CASSQTGQSYEQYF
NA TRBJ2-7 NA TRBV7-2 CASSSSTGLNEQYF
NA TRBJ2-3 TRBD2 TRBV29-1 CSVRTSGAADTQYF
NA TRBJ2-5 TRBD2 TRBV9 CASSVGASGGQETQYF
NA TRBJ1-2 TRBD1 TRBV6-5 CASSYSVQGALNYTF
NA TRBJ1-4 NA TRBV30 CAWSVLFEAKLFF
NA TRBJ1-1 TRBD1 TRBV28 CASSPGQRRSEAFF
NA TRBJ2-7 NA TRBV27 CASSLQGGFEQYF
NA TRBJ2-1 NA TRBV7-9 CASSLKGGGYNEQFF
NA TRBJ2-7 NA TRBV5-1 CASSLFGTPTYEQYF
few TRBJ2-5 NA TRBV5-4 CASSFGGARETQYF
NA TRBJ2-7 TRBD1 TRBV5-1 CASSWWTGQGEQYF